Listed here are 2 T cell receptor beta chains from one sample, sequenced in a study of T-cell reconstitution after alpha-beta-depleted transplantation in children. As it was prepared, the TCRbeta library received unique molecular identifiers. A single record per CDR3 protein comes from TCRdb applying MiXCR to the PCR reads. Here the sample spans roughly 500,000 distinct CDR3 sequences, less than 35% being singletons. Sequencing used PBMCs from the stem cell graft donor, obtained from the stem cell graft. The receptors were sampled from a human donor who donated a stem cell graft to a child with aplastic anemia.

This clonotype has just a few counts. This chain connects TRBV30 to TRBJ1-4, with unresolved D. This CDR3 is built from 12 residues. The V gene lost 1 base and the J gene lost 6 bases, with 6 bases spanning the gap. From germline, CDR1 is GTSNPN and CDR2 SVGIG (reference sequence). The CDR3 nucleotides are TGTGCCTGGAGTGGTGGTTATGAAAAACTGTTTTTT. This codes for CAWSGGYEKLFF.

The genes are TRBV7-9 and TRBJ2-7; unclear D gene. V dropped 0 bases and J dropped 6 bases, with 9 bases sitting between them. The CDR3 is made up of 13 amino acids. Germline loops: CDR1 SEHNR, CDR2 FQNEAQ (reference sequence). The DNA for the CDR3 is TGTGCCAGCAGCTTAGCATATCCCGCCGAGCAGTACGTC. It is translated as CASSLAYPAEQYV.